This T cell receptor beta chain is drawn from a study of CD8+ T cells in alopecia areata. At the level of the study: Treatment comprised oral tofacitinib, 5 to 10 mg twice daily, in treated patients.

This clone came up a few times. The antigen is unknown. Sequencing used cDNA as its template, made by extracting RNA and reverse transcribing it. Sequenced by immunoSEQ multiplex PCR; TCRdb stores in-frame clones only, minus some. Of 100,000 to 150,000 clones listed, almost 50% were seen once; the top ten hold roughly 20%. Study-wide results and caveats: TCRs were shared less clearly across patients than in mice, possibly for HLA-related reasons.

Alopecia areata patients provided lesional scalp punch biopsies and peripheral blood. A FACSAria was used to sort CD4+ and CD8+ T cells. These cells came from PBMCs. The TCR sequence derives from a human donor with alopecia areata. The sequences come from CD8+ T cells sorted from blood, collected at week 0.

The CDR3 DNA reads as TGTGCCAGCATTATCGGGGTATCAGATACGCAGTATTTT. Translated, it gives CASIIGVSDTQYF. This chain connects TRBV2 to TRBJ2-3; a weak D match, TRBD2 (5 bases). Trimming removed 7 bases from V and 4 bases from J, with 12 bases in between. Germline loops: CDR1 SNHLY, CDR2 FYNNEI. The CDR3 has 13 amino acids.